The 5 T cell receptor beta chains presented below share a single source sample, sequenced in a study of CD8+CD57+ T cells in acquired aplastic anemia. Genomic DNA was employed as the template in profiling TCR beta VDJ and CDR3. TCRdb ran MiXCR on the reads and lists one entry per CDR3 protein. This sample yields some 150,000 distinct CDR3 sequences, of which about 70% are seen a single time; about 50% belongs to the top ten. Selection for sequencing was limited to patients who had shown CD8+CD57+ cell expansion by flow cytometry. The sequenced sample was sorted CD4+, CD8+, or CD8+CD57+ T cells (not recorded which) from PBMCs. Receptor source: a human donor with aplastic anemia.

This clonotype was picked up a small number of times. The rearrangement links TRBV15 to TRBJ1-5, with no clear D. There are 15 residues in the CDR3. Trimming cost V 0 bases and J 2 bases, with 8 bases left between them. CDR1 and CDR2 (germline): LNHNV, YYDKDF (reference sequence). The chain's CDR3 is CATSRDVVGNQPQHF. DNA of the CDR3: TGTGCCACCAGCAGAGATGTTGTGGGCAATCAGCCCCAGCATTTT.

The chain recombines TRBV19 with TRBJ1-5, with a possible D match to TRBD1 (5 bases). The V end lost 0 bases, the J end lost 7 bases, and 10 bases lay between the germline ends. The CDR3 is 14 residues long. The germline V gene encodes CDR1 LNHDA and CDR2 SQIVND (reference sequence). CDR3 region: CASSIDRDRQPQHF. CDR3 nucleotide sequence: TGTGCCAGTAGTATAGACAGGGACCGGCAGCCCCAGCATTTT.

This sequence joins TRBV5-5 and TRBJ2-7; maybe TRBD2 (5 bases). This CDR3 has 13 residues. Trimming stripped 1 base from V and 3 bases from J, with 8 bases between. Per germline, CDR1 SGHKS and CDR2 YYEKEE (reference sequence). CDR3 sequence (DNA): TGTGCCAGCAGCTTGCGGGGAATCTACGAGCAGTACTTC. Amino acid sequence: CASSLRGIYEQYF.

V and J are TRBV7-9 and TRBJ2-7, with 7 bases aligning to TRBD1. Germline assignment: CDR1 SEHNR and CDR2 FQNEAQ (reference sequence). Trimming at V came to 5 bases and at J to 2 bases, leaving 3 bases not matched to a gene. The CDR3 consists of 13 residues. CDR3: CASSHGQAYEQYF. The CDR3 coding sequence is TGTGCCAGCAGCCATGGACAGGCCTACGAGCAGTACTTC.

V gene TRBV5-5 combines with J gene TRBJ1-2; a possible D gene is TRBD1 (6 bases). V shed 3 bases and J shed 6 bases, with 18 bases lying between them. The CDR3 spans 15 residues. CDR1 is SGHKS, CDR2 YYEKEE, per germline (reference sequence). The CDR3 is CASSSTPPGGDGYTF. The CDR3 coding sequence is TGTGCCAGCAGCTCTACCCCTCCGGGGGGCGATGGCTACACCTTC.